This TCR beta chain emerged from a study of cytomegalovirus exposure and HLA in healthy donors. Study-wide results and caveats: It was likely that a cluster of highly shared sequence variants was a sequencing artifact.

Researchers ran the PCR with 60 Vbeta and 13 Jbeta primers. Libraries were prepared by immunoSEQ multiplex PCR; TCRdb keeps only in-frame clonotypes and omits some of them. The sample has around 100,000 clones; just over 65% are singletons. Germline V gives CDR1 SGHTA, CDR2 FQGTGA. V gave up 2 bases and J gave up 6 bases; unmatched junction bases: 13. CDR3 length: 18 amino acids. Note on this clone: Its antigen is undetermined.

The source material was PBMCs. The chain is built from TRBV7-3 and TRBJ2-1; 10 positions match TRBD2. The TCR sequence derives from a man aged 25-45 years in good health and CMV-seronegative. In DNA, the CDR3 is TGTGCCAGCAGCTTAGAAAGGTCTAGCGGGAGAGTCTTCAATGAGCAGTTCTTC. Translation: CASSLERSSGRVFNEQFF.